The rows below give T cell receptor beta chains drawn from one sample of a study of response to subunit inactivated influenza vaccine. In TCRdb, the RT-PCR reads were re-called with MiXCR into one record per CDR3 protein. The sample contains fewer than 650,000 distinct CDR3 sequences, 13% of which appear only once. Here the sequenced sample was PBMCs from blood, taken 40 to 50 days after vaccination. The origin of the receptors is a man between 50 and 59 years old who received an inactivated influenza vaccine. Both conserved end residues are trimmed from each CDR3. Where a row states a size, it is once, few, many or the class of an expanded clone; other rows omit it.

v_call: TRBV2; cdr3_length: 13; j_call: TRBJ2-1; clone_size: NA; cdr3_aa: ASSEVVYNYNEQF
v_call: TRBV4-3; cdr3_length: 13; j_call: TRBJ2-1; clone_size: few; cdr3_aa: ASSQDRGGYNEQF
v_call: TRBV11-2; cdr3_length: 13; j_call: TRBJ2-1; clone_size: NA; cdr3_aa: ASTPGGRDYNEQF
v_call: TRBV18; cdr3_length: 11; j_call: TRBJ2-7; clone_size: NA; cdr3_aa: ASSPHRAGEQY
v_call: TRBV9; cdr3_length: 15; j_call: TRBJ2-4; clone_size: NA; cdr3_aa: ASSVGLGTEAKNIQY
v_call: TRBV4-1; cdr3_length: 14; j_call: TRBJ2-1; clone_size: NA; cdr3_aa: ASSQTGASGYNEQF
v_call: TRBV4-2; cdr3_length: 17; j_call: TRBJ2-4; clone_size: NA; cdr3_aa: ASSGRTSGGAEAKNIQY
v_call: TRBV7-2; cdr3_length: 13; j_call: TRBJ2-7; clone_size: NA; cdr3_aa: ASSLVVGSNYEQY
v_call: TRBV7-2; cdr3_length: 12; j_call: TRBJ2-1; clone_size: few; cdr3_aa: ASSLVSVINEQF
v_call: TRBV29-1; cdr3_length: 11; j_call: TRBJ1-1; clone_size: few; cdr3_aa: SAKGGGNTEAF
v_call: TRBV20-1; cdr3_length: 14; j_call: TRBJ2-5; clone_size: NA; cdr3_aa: SARDSFGPFQETQY
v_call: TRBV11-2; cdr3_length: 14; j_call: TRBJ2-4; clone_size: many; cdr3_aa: ASSLGDRGAKNIQY
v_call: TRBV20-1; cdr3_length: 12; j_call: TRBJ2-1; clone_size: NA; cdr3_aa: SARDQRGVSEQF
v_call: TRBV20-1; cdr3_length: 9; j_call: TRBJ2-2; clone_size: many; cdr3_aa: SAEDTGELF
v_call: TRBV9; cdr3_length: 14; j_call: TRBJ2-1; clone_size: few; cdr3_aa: ASSDSSSGKYNEQF
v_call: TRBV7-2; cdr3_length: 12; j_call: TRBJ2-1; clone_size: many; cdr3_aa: ASTSRTRHNEQF
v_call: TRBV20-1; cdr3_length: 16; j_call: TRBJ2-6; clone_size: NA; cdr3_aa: SARRGGGGFSGANVLT
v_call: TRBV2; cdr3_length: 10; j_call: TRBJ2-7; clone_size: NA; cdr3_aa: ASIRGSYEQY
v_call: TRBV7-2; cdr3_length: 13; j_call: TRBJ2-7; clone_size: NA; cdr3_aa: ASSLVGLNSYEQY
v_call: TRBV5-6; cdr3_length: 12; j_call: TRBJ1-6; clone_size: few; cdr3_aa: ASSPAGYNSPLH
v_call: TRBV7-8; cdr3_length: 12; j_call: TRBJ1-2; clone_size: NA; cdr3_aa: ASRGPENNYGYT
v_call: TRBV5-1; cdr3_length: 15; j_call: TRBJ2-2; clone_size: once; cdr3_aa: ASSLGGRTANTGELF
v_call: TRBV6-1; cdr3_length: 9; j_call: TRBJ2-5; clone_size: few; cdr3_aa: ASPLGETQY
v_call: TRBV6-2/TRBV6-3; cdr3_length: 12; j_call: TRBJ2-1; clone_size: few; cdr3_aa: ASSSVARTNEQF
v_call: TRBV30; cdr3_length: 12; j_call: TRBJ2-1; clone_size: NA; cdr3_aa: AWSQPNRRNEQF
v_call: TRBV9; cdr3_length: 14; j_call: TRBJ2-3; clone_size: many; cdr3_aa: ASSVLAGGSTDTQY
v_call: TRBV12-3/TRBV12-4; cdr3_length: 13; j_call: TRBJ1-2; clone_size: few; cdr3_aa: ASSFRGTGNYGYT
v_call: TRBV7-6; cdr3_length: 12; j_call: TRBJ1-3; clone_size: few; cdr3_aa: ASVGDPSGNTIY
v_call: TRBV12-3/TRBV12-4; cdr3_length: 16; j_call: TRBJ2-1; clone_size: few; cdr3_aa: ASRPFILAGGPVDEQF
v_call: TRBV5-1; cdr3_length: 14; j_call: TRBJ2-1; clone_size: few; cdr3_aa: ASSLDPAGGYNEQF
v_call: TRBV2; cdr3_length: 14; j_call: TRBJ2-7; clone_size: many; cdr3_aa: ASREFTGTGHYEQY
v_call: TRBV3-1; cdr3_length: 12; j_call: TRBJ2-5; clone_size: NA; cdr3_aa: ASRTGTSQETQY
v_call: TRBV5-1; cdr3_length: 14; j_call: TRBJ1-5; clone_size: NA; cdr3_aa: ASRPPGTGGNQPQH
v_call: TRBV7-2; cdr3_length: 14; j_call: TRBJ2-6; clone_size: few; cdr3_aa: ASSVSRDSGANVLT
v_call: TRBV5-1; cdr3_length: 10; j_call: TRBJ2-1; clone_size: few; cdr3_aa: ASSLQGDEQF
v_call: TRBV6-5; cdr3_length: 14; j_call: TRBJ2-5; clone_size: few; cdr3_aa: ASSYRRAGPGETQY
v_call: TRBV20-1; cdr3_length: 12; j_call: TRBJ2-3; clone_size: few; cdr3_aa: SATLAGGRDTQY
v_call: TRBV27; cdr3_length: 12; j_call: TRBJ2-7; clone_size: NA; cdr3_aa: ASSAFKGHYEQY
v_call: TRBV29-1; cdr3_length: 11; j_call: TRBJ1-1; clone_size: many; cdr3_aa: SVTKTLNTEAF